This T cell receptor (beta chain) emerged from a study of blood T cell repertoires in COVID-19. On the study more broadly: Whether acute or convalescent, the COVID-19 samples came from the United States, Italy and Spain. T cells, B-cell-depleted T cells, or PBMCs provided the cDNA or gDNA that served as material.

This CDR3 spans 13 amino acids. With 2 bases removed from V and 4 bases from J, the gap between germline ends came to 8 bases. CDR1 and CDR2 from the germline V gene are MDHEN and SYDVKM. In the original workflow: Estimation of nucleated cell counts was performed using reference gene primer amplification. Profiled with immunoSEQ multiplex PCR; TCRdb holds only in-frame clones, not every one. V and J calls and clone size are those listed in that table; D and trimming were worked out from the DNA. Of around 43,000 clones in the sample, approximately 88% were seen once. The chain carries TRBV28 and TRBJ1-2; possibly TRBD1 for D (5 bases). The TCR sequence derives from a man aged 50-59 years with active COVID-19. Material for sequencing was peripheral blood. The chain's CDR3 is CASSLDSPYGYTF. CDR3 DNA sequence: TGTGCCAGCAGTTTAGACAGCCCCTATGGCTACACCTTC.